The next 25 T cell receptor beta chains were all read from a single sample in a study of cytomegalovirus exposure and HLA in healthy donors. PCR involved 60 Vbeta and 13 Jbeta primers. This table comes from immunoSEQ multiplex PCR, and its TCRdb copy is limited to in-frame clones, with some not included. The sample holds 130,000 or so clones, approximately 82% seen once. Sequences were obtained from PBMCs. Receptors originate from a woman aged 18-30 years in good health and CMV-seropositive.

The chain recombines TRBV11-2 with TRBJ1-3; 8 bases match TRBD1. The CDR3 has 18 amino acids. The trim removed 4 bases at V and 1 base at J, leaving 12 bases unmatched. Germline V lookup: CDR1 SGHAT, CDR2 FQNNGV. CDR3 amino acids: CASSSLGTGFLSGNTIYF. CDR3 DNA: TGTGCCAGCAGCTCCTTAGGGACAGGTTTCTTATCTGGAAACACCATATATTTT.

V and J are TRBV30 and TRBJ2-5; D may be TRBD2 (5 bases). The V end was cut by 2 bases, the J end by 4 bases, with 14 bases between. The CDR3 length is 14 residues. In germline, CDR1 is GTSNPN, CDR2 SVGIG (reference sequence). This CDR3 reads CAWSPGGPGETQYF. In DNA, the CDR3 is TGTGCCTGGAGTCCCGGAGGCCCGGGAGAGACCCAGTACTTC. Looking up the rest from reference TRBV30 and TRBJ2-5 gives the full variable domain: SQTIHQWPATLVQPVGSPLSLECTVEGTSNPNLYWYRQAAGRGLQLLFYSVGIGQISSEVPQNLSASRPQDRQFILSSKKLLLSDSGFYLCAWSPGGPGETQYFGPGTRLLVL.

J is TRBJ2-5 and V is TRBV5-5, with 9 bases matching TRBD1. Germline-derived CDR1 and CDR2 are SGHKS and YYEKEE (reference sequence). V was clipped by 5 bases and J by 3 bases; unmatched bases: 5. The CDR3 runs 14 residues. CDR3 loop: CASSQTGGKETQYF. CDR3 nucleotides: TGTGCCAGCAGTCAGACAGGGGGTAAAGAGACCCAGTACTTC.

The chain recombines TRBV7-3 with TRBJ2-5; a possible D gene is TRBD2 (6 bases). V was cut by 3 bases and J by 5 bases, with 13 bases left in between. Germline CDR1 reads SGHTA; CDR2 reads FQGTGA. The CDR3 runs 14 residues. Here the CDR3 DNA reads TGTGCCAGCAGCTTGGACCGACGGGGGGAGACCCAGTACTTC. Protein product: CASSLDRRGETQYF.

The J gene is TRBJ2-2, the V gene TRBV5-1; a possible D gene is TRBD2 (5 bases). CDR1 is SGHRS and CDR2 is YFSETQ in the germline V gene. The V end was cut by 0 bases, the J end by 6 bases, with 9 bases between. The CDR3 length is 14 residues. The chain's CDR3 is CASSLGGFAGELFF. The CDR3 nucleotides read TGCGCCAGCAGCTTGGGCGGGTTCGCCGGGGAGCTGTTTTTT.

The J gene is TRBJ1-6, the V gene TRBV2, with D tentatively TRBD1 (6 bases). The CDR3 has 15 amino acids. Germline assignment: CDR1 SNHLY and CDR2 FYNNEI. V lost 6 bases, J lost 8 bases, and 17 bases lay in between. CDR3 loop: CASRLGTTHDSPLHF. The CDR3 DNA is TGTGCCAGCAGGCTAGGGACAACCCATGATTCACCCCTCCACTTT. The entire variable domain, with the rest obtained from reference TRBV2 and TRBJ1-6, is as follows: EPEVTQTPSHQVTQMGQEVILRCVPISNHLYFYWYRQILGQKVEFLVSFYNNEISEKSEIFDDQFSVERPDGSNFTLKIRSTKLEDSAMYFCASRLGTTHDSPLHFGNGTRLTVT.

This clone came up once. The sample has other DNA sequences that encode this CDR3 too. The chain couples TRBV19 to TRBJ2-7; 8 nucleotides agree with TRBD1. CDR1 is LNHDA and CDR2 is SQIVND in the germline V gene (reference sequence). V gave up 6 bases and J gave up 3 bases; unmatched junction bases: 4. CDR3 length: 13 residues. The CDR3 reads CASSSTGGYEQYF. In nucleotides, the CDR3 is TGTGCCAGTAGCAGCACAGGGGGCTACGAGCAGTACTTC.

The rearrangement links TRBV7-6 to TRBJ2-7; D might be TRBD2 (6 bases). The CDR3 length is 13 residues. Trimming pared 5 bases from V and 1 base from J, leaving 9 bases between. Germline CDR1 reads SGHVS; CDR2 reads FNYEAQ. This CDR3 reads CASSPAGSYEQYF. DNA for the CDR3: TGTGCCAGCAGCCCAGCGGGTTCCTACGAGCAGTACTTC.

The CDR3 DNA is TGTGCCAGCAGTTCCAGGGGGCAGCCCCAGCATTTT. It encodes CASSSRGQPQHF. J is TRBJ1-5 and V is TRBV27, with 7 bases that match TRBD1. Germline lookup yields CDR1 MNHEY and CDR2 SMNVEV (reference sequence). The CDR3 has 12 amino acids. The J segment lost 7 bases and the V segment lost 4 bases, leaving 1 base of the junction unmatched.

The chain combines TRBV12-5 with TRBJ1-6; a weak D match, TRBD1 (6 bases). CDR3 size: 18 residues. Germline-derived CDR1 and CDR2 are LGHNT and FRNRAP. Trimming took 0 bases from V and 7 from J, leaving 19 bases between them. CDR3 loop: CASGLVQLPGQGNSPLHF. CDR3 nucleotide sequence: TGTGCTAGTGGTTTGGTACAACTTCCGGGACAAGGAAATTCACCCCTCCACTTT.

The chain links TRBV18 to TRBJ1-5, with no clear D. Trimming took off 6 bases at V and 13 bases at J, with 16 bases between the two ends. CDR3 length: 12 amino acids. Germline V gene sequence: CDR1 KGHSH, CDR2 LQKENI. In DNA form, the CDR3 reads TGTGCCAGCTCGCACCGAGGTCAGACTCAGCATTTT. This translates into CASSHRGQTQHF.

The rearrangement links TRBV5-1 to TRBJ2-7; a possible D gene is TRBD1 (5 bases). The CDR3 runs 14 residues. CDR1 and CDR2 from the germline V gene are SGHRS and YFSETQ. Trimming stripped 0 bases from V and 7 bases from J, with 14 bases between. The CDR3 bases are TGCGCCAGCAGCTTGGTTCAGGGTTTGCGGGAGCAGTACTTC. This sequence encodes CASSLVQGLREQYF.

The table lists this clone with a few counts. The gene calls are TRBV7-9 and TRBJ1-1, with a weak D call TRBD1 (5 bases). Per germline, CDR1 SEHNR and CDR2 FQNEAQ (reference sequence). V was pared by 3 bases and J by 2 bases, with 10 bases between. The CDR3 has 14 residues. The CDR3 sequence is CASSFGTSNTEAFF. For the CDR3, the DNA is TGTGCCAGCAGCTTCGGGACTTCTAACACTGAAGCTTTCTTT. Together with reference TRBV7-9 and TRBJ1-1, the CDR3 gives the full variable domain: DTGVSQNPRHKITKRGQNVTFRCDPISEHNRLYWYRQTLGQGPEFLTYFQNEAQLEKSRLLSDRFSAERPKGSFSTLEIQRTEQGDSAMYLCASSFGTSNTEAFFGQGTRLTVV.

V usage is TRBV6-5 and J usage is TRBJ1-6; D gene ambiguous. V was pared by 4 bases and J by 0 bases, with 4 bases between. Germline CDR1 is MNHEY and CDR2 is SVGAGI. The CDR3 length is 14 residues. CDR3 coding DNA: TGTGCCAGCAGTTCGGGCTCCTATAATTCACCCCTCCACTTT. Translated, it gives CASSSGSYNSPLHF.

Only one count was recorded for this clone. The chain has TRBV4-1 and TRBJ2-7, with 9 bases matching TRBD2. This CDR3 contains 15 residues. Germline CDR1 is MGHRA and CDR2 is YSYEKL. V dropped 3 bases and J dropped 9; count of bases not matched to a gene: 12. CDR3 residues: CASSQDSGGASGQYF. The CDR3 nucleotides are TGCGCCAGCAGCCAGGATAGCGGGGGCGCATCCGGGCAGTACTTC.

This chain joins TRBV29-1 and TRBJ2-5; 12 positions match TRBD1. The length of the CDR3 is 14 residues. Per the germline V gene, CDR1 is SQVTM and CDR2 is ANQGSEA. Trimming cost V 6 bases and J 3 bases; bases outside gene matches: 5. In nucleotides, the CDR3 is TGCAGCGTACGGGACAGGGGGCTAGAAGAGACCCAGTACTTC. It specifies CSVRDRGLEETQYF.

Here the CDR3 DNA reads TGCAGCGTTAAGACAGGGGGCAATTCTGAGCAGTTCTTC. Translated: CSVKTGGNSEQFF. The chain recombines TRBV29-1 with TRBJ2-1; 10 positions agree with TRBD1. Trimming cost V 5 bases and J 9 bases; bases outside gene matches: 7. The CDR3 has 13 amino acids. The germline gives CDR1 SQVTM, CDR2 ANQGSEA.

The chain is built from TRBV5-5 and TRBJ2-1, with 7 bases identical to TRBD1. The CDR3 sequence is 14 residues long. Unmatched junction bases numbered 10, after V lost 6 bases and J lost 7 bases. Per germline, CDR1 SGHKS and CDR2 YYEKEE (reference sequence). The CDR3 sequence: CASTSRDRENEQFF. In DNA, the CDR3 is TGTGCCAGCACGAGCCGAGACAGGGAAAATGAGCAGTTCTTC.

This chain joins TRBV6-6 and TRBJ2-2, with a tentative D call TRBD1 (5 bases). CDR1 is MNHNY and CDR2 is SVGAGI in the germline V gene (reference sequence). The germline V and J ends were trimmed by 7 bases and 7 bases, with 19 bases remaining between them. This CDR3 has 15 amino acids. The CDR3 region is CASTKGQGYGGELFF. In DNA, the CDR3 is TGTGCCAGCACTAAAGGGCAGGGATATGGCGGGGAGCTGTTTTTT.

V is TRBV7-9 and J is TRBJ2-1; D is perhaps TRBD2 (6 bases). Deletions cut 5 bases from V and 9 bases from J, with 14 bases between. CDR1 SEHNR and CDR2 FQNEAQ come from the germline V gene (reference sequence). The CDR3 loop spans 13 amino acids. This chain's CDR3 is CASSQHVGGEQFF. The CDR3 DNA sequence: TGTGCCAGCAGCCAGCATGTGGGGGGTGAGCAGTTCTTC.

The rearrangement uses TRBV11-2 and TRBJ2-5; D is perhaps TRBD2 (6 bases). CDR1 SGHAT and CDR2 FQNNGV come from the germline V gene. The CDR3 consists of 14 residues. V was cut by 5 bases and J by 2 bases, with 12 bases left in between. DNA for the CDR3: TGTGCCAGCAGCGTGGGACTGGAGCAAGAGACCCAGTACTTC. As protein: CASSVGLEQETQYF.

The chain employs TRBV11-3 and TRBJ1-2; 9 nucleotides line up with TRBD1. Per germline, CDR1 SGHNT and CDR2 YENEEA. The V gene end was trimmed by 5 bases and the J gene end by 4 bases; junction bases not matched to a gene: 20. This CDR3 region has 19 residues. In DNA, the CDR3 is TGTGCCAGCAGCCACGTGGGTGTTTGGACTACAGGGGGCACCTATGGCTACACCTTC. Translating gives CASSHVGVWTTGGTYGYTF.

V gene TRBV4-2 combines with J gene TRBJ2-1, with D unclear. The germline V gene has CDR1 LGHNA and CDR2 YNFKEQ. The CDR3 contains 15 residues. With 0 bases removed from V and 4 bases from J, the gap between germline ends came to 10 bases. CDR3 region: CASSQEVAQYNEQFF. DNA of the CDR3: TGTGCCAGCAGCCAAGAAGTGGCCCAGTACAATGAGCAGTTCTTC.

This chain connects TRBV19 to TRBJ2-7, with D possibly matching TRBD1 (6 bases). V shed 2 bases and J shed 1 base, with 12 bases lying between them. CDR3 length equals 15 residues. Germline assignment: CDR1 LNHDA and CDR2 SQIVND (reference sequence). CDR3: CASSILGRGSYEQYF. The CDR3 DNA is TGTGCCAGTAGTATACTGGGCAGGGGTTCCTACGAGCAGTACTTC.

The chain carries TRBV2 and TRBJ2-5; 7 bases align to TRBD2. Per the germline V gene, CDR1 is SNHLY and CDR2 is FYNNEI. The CDR3 is 14 amino acids. Trimming took 10 bases from V and 2 from J; bases not matched to a gene: 10. The CDR3 reads CANPGGLRQETQYF. The CDR3, as DNA: TGTGCCAACCCGGGGGGTCTGAGACAAGAGACCCAGTACTTC.